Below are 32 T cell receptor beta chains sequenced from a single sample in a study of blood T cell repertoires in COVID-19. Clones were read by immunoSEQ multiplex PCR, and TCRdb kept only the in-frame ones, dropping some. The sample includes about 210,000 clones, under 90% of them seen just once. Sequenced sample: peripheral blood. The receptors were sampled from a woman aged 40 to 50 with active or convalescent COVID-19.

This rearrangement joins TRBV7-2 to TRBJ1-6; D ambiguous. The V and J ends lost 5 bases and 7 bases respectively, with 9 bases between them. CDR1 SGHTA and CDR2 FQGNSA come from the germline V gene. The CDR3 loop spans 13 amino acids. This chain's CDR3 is CASSLSGNSPLHF. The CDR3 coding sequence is TGTGCCAGCAGCCTCTCGGGGAATTCACCCCTCCACTTT.

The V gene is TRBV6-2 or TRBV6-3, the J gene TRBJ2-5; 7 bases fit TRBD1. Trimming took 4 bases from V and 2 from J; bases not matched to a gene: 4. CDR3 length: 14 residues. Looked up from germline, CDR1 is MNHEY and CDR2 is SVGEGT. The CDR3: CASSLRTGQETQYF. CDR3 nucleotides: TGTGCCAGCAGTTTACGGACAGGACAAGAGACCCAGTACTTC.

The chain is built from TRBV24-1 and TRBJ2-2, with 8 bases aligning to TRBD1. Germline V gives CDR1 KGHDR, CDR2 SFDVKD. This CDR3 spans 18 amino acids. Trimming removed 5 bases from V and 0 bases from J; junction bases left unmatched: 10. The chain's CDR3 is CATSVPRTGSANTGELFF. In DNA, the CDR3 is TGTGCCACCAGTGTACCAAGGACAGGGAGTGCGAACACCGGGGAGCTGTTTTTT.

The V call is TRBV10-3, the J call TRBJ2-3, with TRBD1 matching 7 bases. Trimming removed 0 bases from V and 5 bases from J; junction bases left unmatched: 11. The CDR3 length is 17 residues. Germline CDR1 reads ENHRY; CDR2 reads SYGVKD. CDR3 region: CAISESPGQVEQDTQYF. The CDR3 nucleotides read TGTGCCATCAGTGAGTCCCCCGGACAGGTAGAGCAAGATACGCAGTATTTT.

CDR3 region: CASSLAASGSNEQYF. CDR3 nucleotide sequence: TGTGCCAGCAGCTTAGCAGCTAGCGGGAGCAACGAGCAGTACTTC. This chain connects TRBV7-9 to TRBJ2-7; 10 bases align to TRBD2. The V and J ends lost 0 bases and 5 bases, in that order; junction bases with no gene match: 4. The CDR3 totals 15 residues. CDR1 is SEHNR and CDR2 is FQNEAQ in the germline V gene (reference sequence).

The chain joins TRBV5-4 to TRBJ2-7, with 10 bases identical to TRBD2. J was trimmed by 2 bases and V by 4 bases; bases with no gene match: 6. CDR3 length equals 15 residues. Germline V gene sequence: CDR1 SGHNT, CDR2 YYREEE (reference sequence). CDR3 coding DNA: TGTGCCAGCAGCCGTGGCACTAGCGGGACCTACGAGCAGTACTTC. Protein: CASSRGTSGTYEQYF.

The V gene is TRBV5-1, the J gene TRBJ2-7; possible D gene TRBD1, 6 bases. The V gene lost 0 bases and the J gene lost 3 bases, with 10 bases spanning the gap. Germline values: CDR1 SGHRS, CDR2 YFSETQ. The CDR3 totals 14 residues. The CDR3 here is CASSLDRDVYEQYF. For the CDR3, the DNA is TGCGCCAGCAGCTTGGACAGGGACGTCTACGAGCAGTACTTC.

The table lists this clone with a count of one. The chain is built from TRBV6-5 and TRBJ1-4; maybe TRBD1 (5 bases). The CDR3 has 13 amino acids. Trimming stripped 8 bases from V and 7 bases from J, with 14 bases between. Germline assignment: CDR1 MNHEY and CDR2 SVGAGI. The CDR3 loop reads CASRSRRGEKLFF. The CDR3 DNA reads TGTGCCAGCCGCTCTCGAAGGGGTGAAAAACTGTTTTTT.

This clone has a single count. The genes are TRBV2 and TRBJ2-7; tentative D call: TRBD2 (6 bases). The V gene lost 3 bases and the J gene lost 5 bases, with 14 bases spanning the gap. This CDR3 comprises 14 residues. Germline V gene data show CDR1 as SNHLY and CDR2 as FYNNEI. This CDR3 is CASSDGRDRNEQYF. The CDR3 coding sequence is TGTGCCAGCAGTGATGGGCGGGACCGAAACGAGCAGTACTTC.

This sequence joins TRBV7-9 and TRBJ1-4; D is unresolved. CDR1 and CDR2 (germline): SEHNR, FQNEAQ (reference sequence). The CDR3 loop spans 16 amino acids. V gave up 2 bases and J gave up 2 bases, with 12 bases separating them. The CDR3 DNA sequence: TGTGCCAGCAGCTTACCTCGAGGTAGCACTAATGAAAAACTGTTTTTT. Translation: CASSLPRGSTNEKLFF.

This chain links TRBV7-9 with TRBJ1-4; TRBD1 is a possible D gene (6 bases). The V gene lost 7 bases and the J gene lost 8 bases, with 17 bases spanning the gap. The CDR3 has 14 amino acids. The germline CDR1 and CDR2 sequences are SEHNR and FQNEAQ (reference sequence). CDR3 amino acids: CASTTWQGSEKLFF. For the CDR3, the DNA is TGTGCCAGCACTACGTGGCAGGGGAGCGAAAAACTGTTTTTT.

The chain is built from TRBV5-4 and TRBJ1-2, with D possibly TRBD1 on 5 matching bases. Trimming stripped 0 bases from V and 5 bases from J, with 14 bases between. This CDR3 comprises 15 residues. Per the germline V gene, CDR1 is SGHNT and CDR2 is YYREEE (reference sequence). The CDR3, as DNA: TGTGCCAGCAGCTTGGTTGCAGGGAAAGGTTATGGCTACACCTTC. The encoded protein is CASSLVAGKGYGYTF.

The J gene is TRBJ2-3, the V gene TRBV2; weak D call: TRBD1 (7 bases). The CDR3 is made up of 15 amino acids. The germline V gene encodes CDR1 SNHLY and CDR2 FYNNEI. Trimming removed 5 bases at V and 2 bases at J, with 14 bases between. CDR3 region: CASSPRQGLTDTQYF. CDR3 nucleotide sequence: TGTGCCAGCAGTCCCCGACAGGGACTCACAGATACGCAGTATTTT.

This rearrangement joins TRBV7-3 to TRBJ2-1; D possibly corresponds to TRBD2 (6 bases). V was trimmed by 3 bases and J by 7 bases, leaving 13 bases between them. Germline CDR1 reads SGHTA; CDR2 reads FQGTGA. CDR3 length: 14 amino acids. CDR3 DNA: TGTGCCAGCAGCTTGGCGGCGGGAAATAATGAGCAGTTCTTC. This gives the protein CASSLAAGNNEQFF.

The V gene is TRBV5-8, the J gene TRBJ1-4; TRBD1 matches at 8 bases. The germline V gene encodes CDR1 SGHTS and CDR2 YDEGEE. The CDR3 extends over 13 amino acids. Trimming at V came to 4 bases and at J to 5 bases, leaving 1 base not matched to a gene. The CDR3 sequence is CASSRDRNEKLFF. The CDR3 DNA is TGTGCCAGCAGCAGGGACAGGAATGAAAAACTGTTTTTT.

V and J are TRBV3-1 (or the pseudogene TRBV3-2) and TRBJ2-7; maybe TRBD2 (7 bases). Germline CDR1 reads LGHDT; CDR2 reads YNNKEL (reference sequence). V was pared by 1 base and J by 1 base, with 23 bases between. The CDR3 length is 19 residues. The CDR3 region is CASSQVAGAGKGVSYEQYF. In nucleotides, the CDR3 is TGTGCCAGCAGCCAAGTGGCGGGGGCAGGTAAAGGGGTTTCCTACGAGCAGTACTTC.

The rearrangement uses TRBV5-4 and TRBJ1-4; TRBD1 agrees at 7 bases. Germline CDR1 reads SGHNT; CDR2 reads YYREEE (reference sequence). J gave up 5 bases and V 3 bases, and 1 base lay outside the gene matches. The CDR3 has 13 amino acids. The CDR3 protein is CASSWGQNEKLFF. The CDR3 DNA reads TGTGCCAGCAGCTGGGGACAGAATGAAAAACTGTTTTTT.

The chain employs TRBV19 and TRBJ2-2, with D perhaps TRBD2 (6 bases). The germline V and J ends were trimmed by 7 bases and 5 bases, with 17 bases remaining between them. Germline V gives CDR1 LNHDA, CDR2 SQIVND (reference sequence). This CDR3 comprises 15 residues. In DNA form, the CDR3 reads TGTGCCAGTATCTCTGCTTGGCGGGGTACCGGGGAGCTGTTTTTT. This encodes CASISAWRGTGELFF.

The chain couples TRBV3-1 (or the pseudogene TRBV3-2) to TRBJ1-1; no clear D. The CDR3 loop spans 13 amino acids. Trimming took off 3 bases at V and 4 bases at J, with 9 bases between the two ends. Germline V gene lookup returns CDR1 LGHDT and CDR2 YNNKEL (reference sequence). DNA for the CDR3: TGTGCCAGCAGCCAGGAGGCGATCACTGAAGCTTTCTTT. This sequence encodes CASSQEAITEAFF.

The CDR3 coding sequence is TGTGCCAGTAGTATGGCGGGGCGGGAGCTGTTTTTT. Protein: CASSMAGRELFF. The chain has TRBV19 and TRBJ2-2; tentatively, D is TRBD2 (6 bases). Germline values: CDR1 LNHDA, CDR2 SQIVND (reference sequence). This CDR3 is built from 12 residues. Trimming took off 3 bases at V and 9 bases at J, with 8 bases between the two ends.

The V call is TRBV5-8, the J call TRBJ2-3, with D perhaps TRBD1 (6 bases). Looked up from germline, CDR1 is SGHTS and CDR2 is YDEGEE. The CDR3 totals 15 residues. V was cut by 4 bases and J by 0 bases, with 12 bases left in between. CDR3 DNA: TGTGCCAGCAGCCGCGCACAGGGCAGCACAGATACGCAGTATTTT. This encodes CASSRAQGSTDTQYF.

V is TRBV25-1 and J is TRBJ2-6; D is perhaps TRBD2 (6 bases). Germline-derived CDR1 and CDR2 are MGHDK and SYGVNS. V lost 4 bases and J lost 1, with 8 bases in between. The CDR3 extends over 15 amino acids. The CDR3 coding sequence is TGTGCCAGCAGTGGTCGGGGGTCTGGGGCCAACGTCCTGACTTTC. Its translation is CASSGRGSGANVLTF.

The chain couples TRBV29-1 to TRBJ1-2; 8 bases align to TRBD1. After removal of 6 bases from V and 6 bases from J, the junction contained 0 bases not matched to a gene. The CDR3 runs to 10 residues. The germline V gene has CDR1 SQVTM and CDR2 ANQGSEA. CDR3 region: CSVTGDGYTF. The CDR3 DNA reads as TGCAGCGTGACAGGGGATGGCTACACCTTC.

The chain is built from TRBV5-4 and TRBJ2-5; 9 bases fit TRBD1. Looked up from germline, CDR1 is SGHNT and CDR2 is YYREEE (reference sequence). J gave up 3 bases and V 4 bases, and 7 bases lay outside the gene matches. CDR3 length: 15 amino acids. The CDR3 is CASSPIGTGKETQYF. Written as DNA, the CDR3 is TGTGCCAGCAGCCCGATCGGGACAGGGAAAGAGACCCAGTACTTC.

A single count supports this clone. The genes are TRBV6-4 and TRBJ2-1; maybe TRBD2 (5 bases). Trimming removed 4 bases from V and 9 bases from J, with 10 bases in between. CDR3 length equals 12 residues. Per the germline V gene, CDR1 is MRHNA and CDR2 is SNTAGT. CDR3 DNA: TGTGCCAGCAGTGTTAGGGCGGGTGAGCAGTTCTTC. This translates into CASSVRAGEQFF.

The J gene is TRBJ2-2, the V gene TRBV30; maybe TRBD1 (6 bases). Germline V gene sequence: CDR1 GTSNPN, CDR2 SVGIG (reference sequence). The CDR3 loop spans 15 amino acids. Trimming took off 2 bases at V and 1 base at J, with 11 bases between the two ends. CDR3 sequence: CAWSPWDKNTGELFF. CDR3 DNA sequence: TGTGCCTGGAGTCCCTGGGACAAGAACACCGGGGAGCTGTTTTTT.

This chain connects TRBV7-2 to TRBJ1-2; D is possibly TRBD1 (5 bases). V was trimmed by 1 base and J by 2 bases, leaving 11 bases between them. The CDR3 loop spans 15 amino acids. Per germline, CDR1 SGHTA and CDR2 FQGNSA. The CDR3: CASSLGQTLNYGYTF. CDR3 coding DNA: TGTGCCAGCAGCTTAGGACAGACCCTAAACTATGGCTACACCTTC.

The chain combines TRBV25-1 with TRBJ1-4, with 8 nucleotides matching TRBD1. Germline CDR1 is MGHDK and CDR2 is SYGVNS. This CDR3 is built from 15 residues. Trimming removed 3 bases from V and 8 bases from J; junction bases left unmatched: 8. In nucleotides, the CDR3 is TGTGCCAGCAGTGAGCTACAGGGGGTTAGGGAAAAACTGTTTTTT. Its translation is CASSELQGVREKLFF. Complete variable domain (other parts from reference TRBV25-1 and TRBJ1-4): EADIYQTPRYLVIGTGKKITLECSQTMGHDKMYWYQQDPGMELHLIHYSYGVNSTEKGDLSSESTVSRIRTEHFPLTLESARPSHTSQYLCASSELQGVREKLFFGSGTQLSVL.

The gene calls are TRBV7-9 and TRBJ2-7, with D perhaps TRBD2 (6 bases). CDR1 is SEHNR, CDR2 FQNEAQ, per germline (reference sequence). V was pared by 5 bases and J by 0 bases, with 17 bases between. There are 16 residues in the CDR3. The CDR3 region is CASSPARSGSSYEQYF. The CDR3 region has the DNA TGTGCCAGCAGCCCCGCCCGTAGCGGAAGCTCCTACGAGCAGTACTTC.

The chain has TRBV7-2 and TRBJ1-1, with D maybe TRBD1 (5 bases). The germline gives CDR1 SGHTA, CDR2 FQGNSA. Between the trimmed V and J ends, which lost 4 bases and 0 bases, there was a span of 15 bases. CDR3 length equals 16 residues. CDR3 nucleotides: TGTGCCAGCAGCTCGGCGCCGACGGACATGAACACTGAAGCTTTCTTT. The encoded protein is CASSSAPTDMNTEAFF.

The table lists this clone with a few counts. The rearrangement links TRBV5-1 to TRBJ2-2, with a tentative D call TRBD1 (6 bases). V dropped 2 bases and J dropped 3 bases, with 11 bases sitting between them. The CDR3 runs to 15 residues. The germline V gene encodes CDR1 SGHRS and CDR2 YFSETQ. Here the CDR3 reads CASSFDRLDTGELFF. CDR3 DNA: TGCGCCAGCAGCTTCGACAGGTTGGACACCGGGGAGCTGTTTTTT.

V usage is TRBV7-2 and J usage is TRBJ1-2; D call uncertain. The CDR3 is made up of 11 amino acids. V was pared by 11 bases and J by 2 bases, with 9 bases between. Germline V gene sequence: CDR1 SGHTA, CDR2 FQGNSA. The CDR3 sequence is CAYSTNYGYTF. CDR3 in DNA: TGTGCCTATAGCACAAACTATGGCTACACCTTC.